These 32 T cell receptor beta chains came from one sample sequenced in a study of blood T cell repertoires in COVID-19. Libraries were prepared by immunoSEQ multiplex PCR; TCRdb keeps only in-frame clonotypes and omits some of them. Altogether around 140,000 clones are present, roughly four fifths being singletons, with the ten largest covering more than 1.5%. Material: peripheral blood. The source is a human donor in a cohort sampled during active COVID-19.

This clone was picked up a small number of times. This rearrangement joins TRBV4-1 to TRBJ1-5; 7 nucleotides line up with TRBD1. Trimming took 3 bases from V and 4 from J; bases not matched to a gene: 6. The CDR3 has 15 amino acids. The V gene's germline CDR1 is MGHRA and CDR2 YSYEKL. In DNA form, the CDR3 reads TGCGCCAGCAGCCATGCCGACAGGGATAATCAGCCCCAGCATTTT. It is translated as CASSHADRDNQPQHF.

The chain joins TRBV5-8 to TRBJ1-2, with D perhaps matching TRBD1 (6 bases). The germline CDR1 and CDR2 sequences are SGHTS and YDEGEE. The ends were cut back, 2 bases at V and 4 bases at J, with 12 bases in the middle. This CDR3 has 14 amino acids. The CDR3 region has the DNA TGTGCCAGCAGCTTTGGGGGGGCGCGCTATGGCTACACCTTC. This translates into CASSFGGARYGYTF.

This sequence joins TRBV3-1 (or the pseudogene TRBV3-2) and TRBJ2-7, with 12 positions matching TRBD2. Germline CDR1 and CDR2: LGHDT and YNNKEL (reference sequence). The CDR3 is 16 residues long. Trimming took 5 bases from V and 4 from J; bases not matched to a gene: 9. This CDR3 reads CASSEVYGLAGYEQYF. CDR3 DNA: TGTGCCAGCAGCGAAGTGTATGGACTAGCGGGATACGAGCAGTACTTC.

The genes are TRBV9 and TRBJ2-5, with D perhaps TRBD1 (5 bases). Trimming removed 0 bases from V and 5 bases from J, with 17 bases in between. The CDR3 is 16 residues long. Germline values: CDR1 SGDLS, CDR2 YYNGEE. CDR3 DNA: TGTGCCAGCAGCGTAGGTTTAAGGGGCAGGGCGGAGACCCAGTACTTC. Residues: CASSVGLRGRAETQYF.

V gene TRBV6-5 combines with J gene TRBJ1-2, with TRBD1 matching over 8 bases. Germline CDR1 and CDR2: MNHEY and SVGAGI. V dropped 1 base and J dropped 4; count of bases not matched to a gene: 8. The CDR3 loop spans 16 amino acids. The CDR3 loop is CASSYFGQGAVYGYTF. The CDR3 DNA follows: TGTGCCAGCAGTTACTTCGGGCAGGGGGCTGTCTATGGCTACACCTTC.

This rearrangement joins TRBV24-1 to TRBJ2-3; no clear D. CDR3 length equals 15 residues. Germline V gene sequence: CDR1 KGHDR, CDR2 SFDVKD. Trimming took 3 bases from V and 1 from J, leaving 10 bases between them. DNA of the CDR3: TGTGCCACCAGTGATGGCGGAGAACGCACAGATACGCAGTATTTT. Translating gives CATSDGGERTDTQYF.

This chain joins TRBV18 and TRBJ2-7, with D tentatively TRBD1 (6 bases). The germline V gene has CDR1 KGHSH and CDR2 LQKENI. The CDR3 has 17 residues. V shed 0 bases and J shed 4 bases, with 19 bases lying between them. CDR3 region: CASSPPRVAGGGYEQYF. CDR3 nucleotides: TGTGCCAGCTCACCACCGAGGGTCGCTGGGGGCGGGTACGAGCAGTACTTC.

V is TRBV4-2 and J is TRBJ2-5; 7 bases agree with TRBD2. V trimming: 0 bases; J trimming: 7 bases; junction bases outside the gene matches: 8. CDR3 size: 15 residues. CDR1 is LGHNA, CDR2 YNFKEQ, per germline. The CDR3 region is CASSQEPLGGRTQYF. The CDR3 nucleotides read TGTGCCAGCAGCCAAGAACCCCTGGGAGGGAGGACCCAGTACTTC.

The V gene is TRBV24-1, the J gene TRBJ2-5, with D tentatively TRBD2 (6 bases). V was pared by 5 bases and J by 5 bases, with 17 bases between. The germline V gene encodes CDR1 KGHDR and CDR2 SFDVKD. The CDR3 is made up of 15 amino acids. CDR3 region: CATSAAREIAETQYF. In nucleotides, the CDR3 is TGTGCCACCAGTGCCGCCCGGGAGATTGCGGAGACCCAGTACTTC.

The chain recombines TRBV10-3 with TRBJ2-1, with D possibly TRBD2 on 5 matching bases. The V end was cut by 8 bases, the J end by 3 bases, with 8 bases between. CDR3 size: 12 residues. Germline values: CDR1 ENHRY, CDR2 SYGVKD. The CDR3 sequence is CAIAGNYNEQFF. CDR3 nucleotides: TGTGCCATCGCGGGTAACTACAATGAGCAGTTCTTC.

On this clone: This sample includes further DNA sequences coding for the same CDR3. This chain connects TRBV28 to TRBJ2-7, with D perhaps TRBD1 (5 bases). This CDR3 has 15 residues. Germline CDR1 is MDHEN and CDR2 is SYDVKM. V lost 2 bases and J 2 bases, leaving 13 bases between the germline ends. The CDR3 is CASSLPPGPPYEQYF. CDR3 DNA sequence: TGTGCCAGCAGTTTACCCCCAGGGCCTCCCTACGAGCAGTACTTC.

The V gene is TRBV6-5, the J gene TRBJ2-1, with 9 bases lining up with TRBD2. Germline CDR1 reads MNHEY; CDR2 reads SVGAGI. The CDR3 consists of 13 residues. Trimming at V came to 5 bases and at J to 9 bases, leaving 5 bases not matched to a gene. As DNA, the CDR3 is TGTGCCAGCAGTCCGGGACTAGCCCCTGAGCAGTTCTTC. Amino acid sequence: CASSPGLAPEQFF.

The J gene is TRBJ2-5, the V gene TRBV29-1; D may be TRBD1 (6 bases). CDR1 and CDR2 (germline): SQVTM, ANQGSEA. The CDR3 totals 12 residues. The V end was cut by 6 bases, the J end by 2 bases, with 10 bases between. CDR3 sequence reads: CSVGGPQETQYF. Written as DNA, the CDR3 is TGCAGCGTAGGGGGACCACAAGAGACCCAGTACTTC.

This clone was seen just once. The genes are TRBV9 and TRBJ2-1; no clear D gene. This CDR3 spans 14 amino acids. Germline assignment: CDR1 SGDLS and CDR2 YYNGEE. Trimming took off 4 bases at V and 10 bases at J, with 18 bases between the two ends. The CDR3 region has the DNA TGTGCCAGCAGCCCCTTCCACACCCTCCCGGAGCAGTTCTTC. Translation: CASSPFHTLPEQFF.

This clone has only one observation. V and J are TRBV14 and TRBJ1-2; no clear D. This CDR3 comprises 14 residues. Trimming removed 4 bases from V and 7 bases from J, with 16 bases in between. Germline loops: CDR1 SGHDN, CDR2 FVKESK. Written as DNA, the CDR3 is TGTGCCAGCAGCCGAGGTCGGTCATCGGGTGGCTACACCTTC. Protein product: CASSRGRSSGGYTF.

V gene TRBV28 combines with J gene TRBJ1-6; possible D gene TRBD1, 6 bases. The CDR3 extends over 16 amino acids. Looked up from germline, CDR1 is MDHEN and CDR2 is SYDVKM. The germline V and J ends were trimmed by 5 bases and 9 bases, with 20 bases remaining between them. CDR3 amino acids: CASSPQGGVLSSPLHF. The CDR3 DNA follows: TGTGCCAGCAGTCCTCAAGGGGGGGTTCTATCTTCACCCCTCCACTTT.

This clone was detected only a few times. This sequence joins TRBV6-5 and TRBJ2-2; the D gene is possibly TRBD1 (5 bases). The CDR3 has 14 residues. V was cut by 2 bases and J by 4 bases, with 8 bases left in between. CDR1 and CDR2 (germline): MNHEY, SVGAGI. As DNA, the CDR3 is TGTGCCAGCAGTTACAGGGGTGGCACCGGGGAGCTGTTTTTT. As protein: CASSYRGGTGELFF.

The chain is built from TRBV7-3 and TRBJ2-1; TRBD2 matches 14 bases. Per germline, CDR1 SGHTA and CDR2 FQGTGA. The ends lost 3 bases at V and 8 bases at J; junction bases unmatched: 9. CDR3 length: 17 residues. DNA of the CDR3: TGTGCCAGCAGCTTGGGGACTAGCGGGAGAGGTTGGGATGAGCAGTTCTTC. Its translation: CASSLGTSGRGWDEQFF.

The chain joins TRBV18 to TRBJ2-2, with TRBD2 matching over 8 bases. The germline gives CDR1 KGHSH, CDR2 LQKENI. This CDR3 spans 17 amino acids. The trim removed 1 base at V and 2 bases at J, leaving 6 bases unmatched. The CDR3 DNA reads TGTGCCAGCTCACCACGGTCGGGAGGGAGTAACACCGGGGAGCTGTTTTTT. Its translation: CASSPRSGGSNTGELFF.

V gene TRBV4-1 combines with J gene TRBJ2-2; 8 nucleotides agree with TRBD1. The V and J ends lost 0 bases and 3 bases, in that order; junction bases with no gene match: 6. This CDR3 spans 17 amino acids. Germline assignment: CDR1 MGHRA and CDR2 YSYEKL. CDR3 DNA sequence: TGCGCCAGCAGCCAAGATAGGGGCAGGGGGCACACCGGGGAGCTGTTTTTT. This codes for CASSQDRGRGHTGELFF.

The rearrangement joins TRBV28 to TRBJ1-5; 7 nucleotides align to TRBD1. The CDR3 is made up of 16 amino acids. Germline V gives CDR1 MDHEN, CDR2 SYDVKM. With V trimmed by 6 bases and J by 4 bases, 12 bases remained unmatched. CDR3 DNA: TGTGCCAGCAGGGGAAAAGGGACAGTTATAAATCAGCCCCAGCATTTT. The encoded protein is CASRGKGTVINQPQHF.

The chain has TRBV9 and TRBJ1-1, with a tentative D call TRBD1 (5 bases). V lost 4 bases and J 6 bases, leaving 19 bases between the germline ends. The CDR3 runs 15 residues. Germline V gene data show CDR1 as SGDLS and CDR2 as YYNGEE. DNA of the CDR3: TGTGCCAGCAGCCCCCGTGGGGGGGGAGGGGCTGAAGCTTTCTTT. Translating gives CASSPRGGGGAEAFF. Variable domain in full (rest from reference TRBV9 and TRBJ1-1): DSGVTQTPKHLITATGQRVTLRCSPRSGDLSVYWYQQSLDQGLQFLIQYYNGEERAKGNILERFSAQQFPDLHSELNLSSLELGDSALYFCASSPRGGGGAEAFFGQGTRLTVV.

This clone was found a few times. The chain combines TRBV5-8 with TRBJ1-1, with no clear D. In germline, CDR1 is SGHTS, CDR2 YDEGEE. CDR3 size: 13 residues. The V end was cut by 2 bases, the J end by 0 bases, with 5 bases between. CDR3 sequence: CASSFNVNTEAFF. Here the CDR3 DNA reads TGTGCCAGCAGCTTTAATGTGAACACTGAAGCTTTCTTT. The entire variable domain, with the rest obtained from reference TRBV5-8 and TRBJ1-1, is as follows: EAGVTQSPTHLIKTRGQQATLRCSPISGHTSVYWYQQALGLGLQFLLWYDEGEERNRGNFPPRFSGRQFPNYSSELNVNALELEDSALYLCASSFNVNTEAFFGQGTRLTVV.

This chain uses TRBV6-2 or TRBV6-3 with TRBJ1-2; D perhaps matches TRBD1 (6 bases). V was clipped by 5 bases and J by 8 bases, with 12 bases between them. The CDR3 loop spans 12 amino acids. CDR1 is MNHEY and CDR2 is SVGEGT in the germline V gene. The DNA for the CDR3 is TGTGCCAGCAGTGACAGGAGGCGGGGCTACACCTTC. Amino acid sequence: CASSDRRRGYTF.

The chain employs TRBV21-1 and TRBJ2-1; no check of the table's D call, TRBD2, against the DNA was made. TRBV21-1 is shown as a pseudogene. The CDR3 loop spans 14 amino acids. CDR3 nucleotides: TGTGCCGGAGTGGAGGGTGGCTCCTACAATGAGCAGTTCTTC. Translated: CAGVEGGSYNEQFF.

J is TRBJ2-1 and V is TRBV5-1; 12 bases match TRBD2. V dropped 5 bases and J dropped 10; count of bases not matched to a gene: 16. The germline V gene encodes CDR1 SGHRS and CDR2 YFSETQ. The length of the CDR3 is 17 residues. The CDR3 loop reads CASRESGASGRAGEQFF. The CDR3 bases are TGCGCCAGCAGGGAATCGGGAGCTAGCGGGAGGGCCGGAGAGCAGTTCTTC. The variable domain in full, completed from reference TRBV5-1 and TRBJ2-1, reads KAGVTQTPRYLIKTRGQQVTLSCSPISGHRSVSWYQQTPGQGLQFLFEYFSETQRNKGNFPGRFSGRQFSNSRSEMNVSTLELGDSALYLCASRESGASGRAGEQFFGPGTRLTVL.

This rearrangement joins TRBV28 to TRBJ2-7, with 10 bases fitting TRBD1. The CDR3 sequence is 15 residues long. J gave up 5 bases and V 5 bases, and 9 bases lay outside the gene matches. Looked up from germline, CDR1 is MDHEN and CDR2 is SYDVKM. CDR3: CASSPPGQGRNEQYF. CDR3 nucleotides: TGTGCCAGCAGTCCACCGGGACAGGGGAGAAACGAGCAGTACTTC. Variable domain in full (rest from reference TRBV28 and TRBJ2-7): DVKVTQSSRYLVKRTGEKVFLECVQDMDHENMFWYRQDPGLGLRLIYFSYDVKMKEKGDIPEGYSVSREKKERFSLILESASTNQTSMYLCASSPPGQGRNEQYFGPGTRLTVT.

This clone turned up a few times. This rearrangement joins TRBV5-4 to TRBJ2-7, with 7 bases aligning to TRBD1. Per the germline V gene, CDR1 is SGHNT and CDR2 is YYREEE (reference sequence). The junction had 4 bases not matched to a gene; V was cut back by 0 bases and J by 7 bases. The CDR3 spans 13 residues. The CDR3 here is CASSLGQGREQYF. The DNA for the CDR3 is TGTGCCAGCAGCTTGGGACAGGGACGGGAGCAGTACTTC.

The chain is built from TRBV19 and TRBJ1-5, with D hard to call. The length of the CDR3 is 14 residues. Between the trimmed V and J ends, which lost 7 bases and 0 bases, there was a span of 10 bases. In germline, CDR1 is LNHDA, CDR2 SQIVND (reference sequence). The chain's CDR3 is CASNGDISNQPQHF. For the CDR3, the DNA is TGTGCCAGTAACGGGGATATTAGCAATCAGCCCCAGCATTTT.

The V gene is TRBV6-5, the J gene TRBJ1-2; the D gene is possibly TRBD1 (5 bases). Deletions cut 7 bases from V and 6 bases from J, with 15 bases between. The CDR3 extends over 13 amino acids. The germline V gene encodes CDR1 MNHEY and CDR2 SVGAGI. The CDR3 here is CASKAAGGNGYTF. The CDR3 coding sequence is TGTGCCAGCAAGGCCGCGGGGGGGAATGGCTACACCTTC.

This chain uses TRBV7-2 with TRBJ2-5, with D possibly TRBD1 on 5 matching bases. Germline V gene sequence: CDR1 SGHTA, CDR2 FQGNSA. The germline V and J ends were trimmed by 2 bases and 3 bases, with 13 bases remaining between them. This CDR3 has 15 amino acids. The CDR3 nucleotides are TGTGCCAGCAGCTTACAGTGGGGCGGAGAAGAGACCCAGTACTTC. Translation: CASSLQWGGEETQYF.

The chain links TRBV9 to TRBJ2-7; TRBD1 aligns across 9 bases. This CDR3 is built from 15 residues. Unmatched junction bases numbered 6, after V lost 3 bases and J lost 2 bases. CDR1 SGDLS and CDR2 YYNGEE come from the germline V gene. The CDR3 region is CASSARGTGPYEQYF. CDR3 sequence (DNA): TGTGCCAGCAGCGCCCGCGGGACAGGGCCCTACGAGCAGTACTTC.